The table lists the clone carrying this TCR beta chain with a few counts. The antigen is not known. The data were obtained in a study of beta chain features in type 1 diabetes. General study points: Among all four CD4+ subsets, Type 1 diabetes patients had TCRB CDR3s that were moderately but significantly shorter. Patients' naive, central memory and Treg TCRB repertoires seemed closer to one another than those of healthy donors.

With 6 bases removed from V and 1 base from J, the gap between germline ends came to 11 bases. Germline V gene data show CDR1 as SGHRS and CDR2 as YFSETQ. The CDR3 length is 15 residues. Cells sorted by CD45RO/CCR7/CD25/CD127/CD95/CD27 comprised CD4+ naive, central memory, regulatory and stem cell-like memory cells. As every portion of the isolated RNA was reverse transcribed, the sequencing read expressed TCRB transcripts. Assay used: immunoSEQ multiplex PCR; TCRdb lists only in-frame clones, some missing. This table has over 600,000 clones, 9.5% to 15% appearing once. This chain connects TRBV5-1 to TRBJ2-6, with D tentatively TRBD1 or TRBD2 (5 bases each). The sample taken for sequencing was naive CD4+ T cells from blood. The source of this sequence is a young man with type 1 diabetes. In DNA form, the CDR3 reads TGCGCCAGCACCCTTTGGGGGTCTGGGGCCAACGTCCTGACTTTC. Encoded protein: CASTLWGSGANVLTF.